Below are 15 T cell receptor beta chains sequenced from a single sample in a study of blood T cell repertoires in COVID-19. Method: immunoSEQ multiplex PCR; TCRdb's copy keeps in-frame clones and lacks some. The sample consists of 200,000 to 300,000 clones, around four fifths of them appearing once. Sequencing was performed on peripheral blood. These receptors were taken from a man in his sixties with acute or convalescent COVID-19.

V is TRBV5-1 and J is TRBJ2-7; no firm D call. The germline CDR1 and CDR2 sequences are SGHRS and YFSETQ. Trimming cost V 1 base and J 1 base, with 6 bases left between them. CDR3 size: 13 residues. Written as DNA, the CDR3 is TGCGCCAGCAGCTTGCTTGAGTCCTACGAGCAGTACTTC. This sequence encodes CASSLLESYEQYF.

This chain uses TRBV10-3 with TRBJ2-7; 7 positions agree with TRBD1. The CDR3 has 12 residues. Germline assignment: CDR1 ENHRY and CDR2 SYGVKD. V lost 4 bases to trimming and J lost 5 bases; unmatched junction nucleotides: 2. CDR3 sequence: CAISARGHEQYF. The DNA for the CDR3 is TGTGCCATCAGTGCAAGGGGGCACGAGCAGTACTTC.

The chain uses TRBV7-2 and TRBJ1-3; a weak D match, TRBD1 (6 bases). The ends were cut back, 2 bases at V and 8 bases at J, with 16 bases in the middle. The CDR3 spans 15 residues. Looked up from germline, CDR1 is SGHTA and CDR2 is FQGNSA. CDR3 loop: CASSLRPQGGDTIYF. The CDR3 DNA follows: TGTGCCAGCAGCTTAAGACCACAGGGTGGTGACACCATATATTTT.

The chain has TRBV28 and TRBJ2-1; TRBD2 agrees at 8 bases. The germline V gene has CDR1 MDHEN and CDR2 SYDVKM. This CDR3 has 16 residues. The trim removed 6 bases at V and 8 bases at J, leaving 15 bases unmatched. The CDR3 sequence is CASSPAGDGGGDEQFF. The CDR3 DNA reads TGTGCCAGCAGCCCAGCGGGAGATGGAGGTGGTGATGAGCAGTTCTTC.

The V call is TRBV29-1, the J call TRBJ2-1; 12 nucleotides match TRBD2. The CDR3 consists of 17 residues. Per germline, CDR1 SQVTM and CDR2 ANQGSEA. Unmatched junction bases numbered 10, after V lost 3 bases and J lost 4 bases. CDR3 DNA sequence: TGCAGCGTTGACGGCGCTAGCGGGGGGGCCGCGTACAATGAGCAGTTCTTC. Protein: CSVDGASGGAAYNEQFF.

The V call is TRBV6-5, the J call TRBJ1-1; no definite D call. From germline, CDR1 is MNHEY and CDR2 SVGAGI. The CDR3 has 12 residues. Trimming cost V 6 bases and J 8 bases, with 13 bases left between them. The CDR3 sequence: CASSINSREAFF. The CDR3 DNA sequence: TGTGCCAGCAGCATTAACAGTCGAGAAGCTTTCTTT.

This clone was recorded a few times. V and J are TRBV18 and TRBJ1-2; 11 bases fit TRBD1. The V and J ends lost 2 bases and 7 bases, in that order; junction bases with no gene match: 3. The CDR3 sequence is 14 residues long. The germline gives CDR1 KGHSH, CDR2 LQKENI. The CDR3 bases are TGTGCCAGCTCACCAGGGACAGGGGGATCTGGCTACACCTTC. Its translation: CASSPGTGGSGYTF.

The chain carries TRBV5-1 and TRBJ1-4, with 10 bases matching TRBD1. CDR1 SGHRS and CDR2 YFSETQ come from the germline V gene. CDR3 size: 14 residues. J was trimmed by 7 bases and V by 4 bases; bases with no gene match: 4. CDR3 loop: CASSATGGSEKLFF. The CDR3 bases are TGCGCCAGCAGCGCGACAGGGGGCAGTGAAAAACTGTTTTTT.

The rearrangement links TRBV5-1 to TRBJ2-3; TRBD1 is a possible D gene (6 bases). Germline loops: CDR1 SGHRS, CDR2 YFSETQ. Deletions cut 3 bases from V and 4 bases from J, with 9 bases between. The CDR3 runs 13 residues. CDR3 amino acids: CASSSDRPDTQYF. In DNA form, the CDR3 reads TGCGCCAGCAGCTCTGACAGGCCAGATACGCAGTATTTT.

This rearrangement joins TRBV28 to TRBJ2-7; TRBD2 aligns across 8 bases. Germline V gene lookup returns CDR1 MDHEN and CDR2 SYDVKM. After removal of 6 bases from V and 6 bases from J, the junction contained 7 bases not matched to a gene. This CDR3 has 13 residues. The CDR3 nucleotides read TGTGCCAGCAGAAAAGCGGGAGCAGGCGAGCAGTACTTC. Residues: CASRKAGAGEQYF.

The J gene is TRBJ2-3, the V gene TRBV19; 13 bases fit TRBD2. After removal of 2 bases from V and 6 bases from J, the junction contained 8 bases not matched to a gene. Germline assignment: CDR1 LNHDA and CDR2 SQIVND (reference sequence). This CDR3 contains 17 residues. The CDR3 nucleotides are TGTGCCAGTAGTATATCAGGACTAGCGGGAGTCGGGGATACGCAGTATTTT. This translates into CASSISGLAGVGDTQYF.

This chain connects TRBV6-2 or TRBV6-3 to TRBJ2-7; D gene ambiguous. CDR3 length: 13 amino acids. The germline V and J ends were trimmed by 2 bases and 1 base, with 6 bases remaining between them. CDR1 and CDR2 (germline): MNHEY, SVGEGT. In DNA form, the CDR3 reads TGTGCCAGCAGTTACCGTATGTCCTACGAGCAGTACTTC. This translates into CASSYRMSYEQYF.

V usage is TRBV28 and J usage is TRBJ1-2, with 10 nucleotides matching TRBD1. Germline CDR1 reads MDHEN; CDR2 reads SYDVKM. The CDR3 extends over 14 amino acids. The V segment lost 6 bases and the J segment 5 bases; nucleotides outside the gene matches: 6. The CDR3 DNA sequence: TGTGCCAGCAGGAGTGACAGGGGGCATTATGGCTACACCTTC. As protein: CASRSDRGHYGYTF.

The chain has TRBV23-1 and TRBJ1-1; D uncertain. TRBV23-1 is an ORF; its function is uncertain. V gave up 4 bases and J gave up 1 base, with 10 bases separating them. The CDR3 length is 14 residues. In nucleotides, the CDR3 is TGCGCCAGCAGTCCGTGCCGGGGGAACACTGAAGCTTTCTTT. Amino acid sequence: CASSPCRGNTEAFF.

This clone was seen more than once but under ten times. This sequence joins TRBV19 and TRBJ1-3; weak D call: TRBD1 (6 bases). The CDR3 spans 14 residues. V was clipped by 5 bases and J by 2 bases, with 10 bases between them. Germline loops: CDR1 LNHDA, CDR2 SQIVND (reference sequence). Here the CDR3 DNA reads TGTGCCAGTAGTCAGGGGTCTGCTGGAAACACCATATATTTT. Its translation: CASSQGSAGNTIYF.